A selection of T cell receptor beta chains follows, all from one sample in a study of blood T cells in healthy people across ages. One entry per CDR3 protein, called by TCRdb with MiXCR from the 5' RACE reads. The profile shows about 720,000 distinct CDR3 sequences, 22% of them singletons. Sequenced material: blood. All receptors come from a man in his 70s in good health. Both conserved end residues are trimmed from each CDR3.

v_call	j_call	cdr3_aa
TRBV12-3/TRBV12-4	TRBJ2-1	ASSERIGVSYNEQF
TRBV20-1	TRBJ2-2	SARYGNTGELF
TRBV20-1	TRBJ2-5	SARRVGTDEETQY
TRBV20-1	TRBJ2-5	SATTSGGAEETQY
TRBV6-2/TRBV6-3	TRBJ1-5	ASRGSSNQPQH
TRBV20-1	TRBJ2-2	SARDRDTGELF
TRBV6-5	TRBJ1-2	ASSYGPFYGYT
TRBV20-1	TRBJ2-3	SAMTLGDTQY
TRBV5-6	TRBJ2-5	ASIDSGREETQY
TRBV19	TRBJ2-3	ASIGESDTQY
TRBV20-1	TRBJ1-5	SVRDRGQGLNQPQH
TRBV20-1	TRBJ1-2	SALVEGYGYT
TRBV12-3/TRBV12-4	TRBJ2-2	ASSPTEGPNTGELF
TRBV20-1	TRBJ2-3	SARGLAAGDTQY
TRBV20-1	TRBJ2-2	SARSRAGNTGELF
TRBV5-1	TRBJ2-1	ASSFVAGDNEQF
TRBV20-1	TRBJ1-2	SATPPQAAYGYT
TRBV18	TRBJ1-2	ASSPKGQLVDYGYT
TRBV12-3/TRBV12-4	TRBJ2-1	ASSLPPGTRLYNEQF
TRBV5-5	TRBJ2-1	ASSWGLAGALNEQF
TRBV12-3/TRBV12-4	TRBJ2-3	ASSFSRENENTQY
TRBV4-1	TRBJ2-3	ASSQDSMRGPTDTQY
TRBV20-1	TRBJ1-6	SARDDRQDSPLH
TRBV7-7	TRBJ2-5	ASSLTTAFGGETQY
TRBV20-1	TRBJ1-1	SARRDPEAF
TRBV6-5	TRBJ2-4	ASSDRTSALAKNIQY
TRBV24-1	TRBJ2-2	ATSGILAGELF
TRBV30	TRBJ2-4	AWSVGSGTKNIRY
TRBV6-6	.	ASSYGLVEETQY
TRBV5-1	TRBJ2-2	ASRVETGRTGELF
TRBV20-1	TRBJ1-1	SASRGAWSTEAF
TRBV14	TRBJ2-1	ASSTRQGIIYNEQF